Listed below are T cell receptor beta chains from one sample, sequenced in a study of metastatic and nonmetastatic thyroid tumors. TCRdb re-called clones from the PCR reads using MiXCR. The sample includes some 26,000 clones, approximately 22% of them seen just once. The sample was adjacent normal tissue. These receptors all stem from a female donor with papillary thyroid cancer or a benign thyroid nodule (not recorded which). Some clones in this sample may be carry-over from other donors' samples. CDR3s leave out the opening cysteine and the closing phenylalanine or tryptophan. D genes are given only for firm matches.

v_call,d_call,j_call,cdr3_aa
TRBV6-2/TRBV6-3,NA,TRBJ2-7,ASSLPLGRLPTYEQY
TRBV5-1,TRBD1,TRBJ1-6,ASAPWTGDNSPLH
TRBV20-1,TRBD1,TRBJ1-1,SARQGAMNTEAF
TRBV20-1,TRBD2,TRBJ2-3,SAPSGGTDTQY
TRBV20-1,NA,TRBJ2-7,SARDARQWGAY
TRBV2,NA,TRBJ2-7,ASSVVEQY
TRBV29-1,TRBD1,TRBJ2-1,SVHRDRVDEQF
TRBV30,TRBD1,TRBJ1-2,AWSPDRVYGYT
TRBV20-1,TRBD1,TRBJ1-3,SAPDREIGNTIY
TRBV19,NA,TRBJ2-6,ASSFTGTLISGANVLT